This T cell receptor beta chain was recovered during a study of response to subunit inactivated influenza vaccine. The J segment lost 3 bases and the V segment lost 4 bases, leaving 11 bases of the junction unmatched. Germline CDR1 reads SGHRS; CDR2 reads YFSETQ. This CDR3 has 16 residues. TCRdb used MiXCR to reprocess the RT-PCR reads, holding one entry per CDR3 protein. The sample has roughly 700,000 distinct CDR3 sequences; approximately 14% are singletons. The chain has TRBV5-1 and TRBJ1-2; 8 positions agree with TRBD1. The sample here was PBMCs from blood, taken 14 to 15 days before vaccination. The clonotype comes from a man aged 50-59 years who received an inactivated influenza vaccine. The CDR3 region is CASSGGTGDTDYGYTF. The CDR3 DNA reads TGCGCCAGCAGCGGCGGGACAGGAGATACAGACTATGGCTACACCTTC.